This T cell receptor beta chain was captured by sequencing in a study of T cells in localized non-small cell lung cancer (dated by TCRdb to 2020 to 2022). About the study as a whole: The study analyzed T cell repertoires of over 200 early-stage NSCLC patients, comparing tumors and uninvolved tumor-adjacent lungs. The cohort was made up of some 240 treatment-naive NSCLC patients whose localized lung tumors had been resected. A mean age of around 66 years was recorded for the NSCLC patients, of whom around 140 were male and more than 85 were female.

Broad study findings and their caveats: Longer overall survival was associated with higher T cell density in blood, whereas shorter survival was associated with higher clonality in adjacent lung. A median of roughly 60 of the top 100 tumor clones turned up in the paired uninvolved adjacent lung, and around 27 of those clones also ranked among the top 100 of that same adjacent lung. Since the design was exploratory, TCR variables were selected using unadjusted p-values with no false-discovery rate correction. Multi-region tumor sequencing was not performed, so intratumor heterogeneity could not be excluded. The highest T cell clonality was observed in uninvolved tumor-adjacent lung, where clonality exceeded that of tumor, suggesting that antigenic responses were more focused in uninvolved tumor-adjacent lung.

The immunoSEQ Assay was used to sequence TCR beta CDR3 regions from DNA. The published analysis was carried out like this. To compute T cell density, TCR beta template counts were normalized to usable DNA, which was estimated by amplifying housekeeping genes. Richness was estimated with the preseqR package, extrapolating to 400,000 templates for PBMC samples and 120,000 templates for tissue samples. Clonality was defined as one minus Pielou's evenness. To identify tissue-enriched TCRs, differential abundance testing was run on productive amino-acid clonotypes with a minimum total count of 5 and an alpha of 0.1. Repertoire overlap between compartments was quantified with the Jaccard Index and Morisita Overlap Index. GLIPH clustered TCR beta CDR3s with public tetramer-defined viral CDR3s; viral motifs required at least three viral sequences plus V-gene enrichment. This immuneACCESS table, as held by TCRdb, lists in-frame sequences with V and J called but not all clones. Of the missing ones, under half trace to an unresolved V gene in checked studies; the others have no known cause. V and J calls and clone size come straight from that table; D and trimming were deduced from the DNA. The sample data list roughly 90,000 clones, and approximately 90% of these were observed just once. The ten largest make up roughly 3.9% of the sample.

At diagnosis, peripheral blood, uninvolved tumor-adjacent lung and tumor were collected and stored as a combination of fresh-frozen and FFPE material. Blood samples were analyzed as peripheral blood mononuclear cells for TCR repertoire profiling. As regards this clone: The antigen this receptor binds is unknown. Per-base quality was not reported, and no clone a single base away is much larger than it.

Material: PBMCs, obtained before any cancer treatment. This clonotype was sampled from a woman between 35 and 75 years old with stage II squamous cell lung carcinoma.

In nucleotides, the sequence is TGCGCCAGCAGCCCAGATGGGGTATGGAACAGGGAAGCTTTCTTT. It translates to CASSPDGVWNREAFF. The chain is assembled from TRBV5-1 and TRBJ1-1, and TRBD1 may be the D gene, going by 5 matching bases. V is cut by 4 bases and J by 8 bases, and the space between the germline ends is 21 bases. The CDR3 holds 15 amino acids from the cysteine to the phenylalanine. The read is trimmed to its CDR3 DNA, 45 bases read in frame from base 1. The germline V gene supplies CDR1 SGHRS and CDR2 YFSETQ.